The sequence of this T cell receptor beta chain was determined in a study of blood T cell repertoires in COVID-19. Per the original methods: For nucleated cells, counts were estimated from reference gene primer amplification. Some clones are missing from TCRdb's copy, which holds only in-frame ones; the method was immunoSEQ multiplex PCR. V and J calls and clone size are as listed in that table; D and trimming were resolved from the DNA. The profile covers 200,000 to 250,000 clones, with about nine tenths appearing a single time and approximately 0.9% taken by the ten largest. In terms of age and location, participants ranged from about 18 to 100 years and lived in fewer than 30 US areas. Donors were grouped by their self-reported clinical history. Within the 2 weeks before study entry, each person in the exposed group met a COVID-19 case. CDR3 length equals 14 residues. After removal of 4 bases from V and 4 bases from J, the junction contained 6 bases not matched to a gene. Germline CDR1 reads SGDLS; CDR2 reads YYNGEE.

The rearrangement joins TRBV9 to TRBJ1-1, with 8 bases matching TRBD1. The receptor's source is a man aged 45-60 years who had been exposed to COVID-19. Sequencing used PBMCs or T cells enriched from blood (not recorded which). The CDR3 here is CASSNQGAGTEAFF. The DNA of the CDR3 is TGTGCCAGCAGCAACCAGGGGGCAGGCACTGAAGCTTTCTTT.